These 22 T cell receptor beta chains were sequenced from one sample in a study of beta chain features in type 1 diabetes. Findings and limits, study-wide: In every one of the four CD4+ subsets, TCRB CDR3s were moderately but significantly shorter in Type 1 diabetes patients.

Expressed TCRB transcripts were sequenced because the isolated RNA had all been reverse transcribed beforehand. Libraries were prepared by immunoSEQ multiplex PCR; TCRdb keeps only in-frame clonotypes and omits some of them. This sample has fewer than 350,000 clones, with roughly 15% found just once. Their antigens are not known. The sequenced sample consisted of naive CD4+ T cells from blood. These receptors were collected from a young man with type 1 diabetes.

V is TRBV6-4 and J is TRBJ1-2, with no clear D. V was shortened by 0 bases and J by 4 bases, with 9 bases between the two germline ends. Germline loops: CDR1 MRHNA, CDR2 SNTAGT. This CDR3 has 14 residues. The chain's CDR3 is CASSDSSNSYGYTF. The DNA for the CDR3 is TGTGCCAGCAGTGACTCTAGCAATTCCTATGGCTACACCTTC.

The chain recombines TRBV7-2 with TRBJ2-1; 7 bases map to TRBD2. Trimming removed 3 bases from V and 7 bases from J; junction bases left unmatched: 12. The CDR3 spans 16 residues. Per the germline V gene, CDR1 is SGHTA and CDR2 is FQGNSA. The CDR3 sequence: CASSFFQGGSGNEQFF. The CDR3, as DNA: TGTGCCAGCAGCTTCTTCCAGGGCGGGAGTGGGAATGAGCAGTTCTTC. The complete variable domain, with remaining parts taken from reference TRBV7-2 and TRBJ2-1, reads GAGVSQSPSNKVTEKGKDVELRCDPISGHTALYWYRQSLGQGLEFLIYFQGNSAPDKSGLPSDRFSAERTGGSVSTLTIQRTQQEDSAVYLCASSFFQGGSGNEQFFGPGTRLTVL.

The V call is TRBV11-2, the J call TRBJ2-3, with 9 bases matching TRBD1. CDR1 is SGHAT and CDR2 is FQNNGV in the germline V gene. CDR3 size: 15 residues. The junction had 3 bases not matched to a gene; V was cut back by 4 bases and J by 1 base. Written as DNA, the CDR3 is TGTGCCAGCAGCTCTCGGACAGGGGGCACAGATACGCAGTATTTT. The encoded protein is CASSSRTGGTDTQYF.

This clone was detected a few times. The chain couples TRBV5-4 to TRBJ2-3, with 7 nucleotides matching TRBD2. The length of the CDR3 is 16 residues. Per germline, CDR1 SGHNT and CDR2 YYREEE (reference sequence). The V segment lost 1 base and the J segment 0 bases; nucleotides outside the gene matches: 5. The CDR3 DNA reads as TGTGCCAGCAGCTTGAGGCTAGCGGCTAGCACAGATACGCAGTATTTT. It encodes CASSLRLAASTDTQYF.

This clone was picked up a small number of times. The rearrangement uses TRBV5-6 and TRBJ2-5, with D uncertain. CDR1 and CDR2 (germline): SGHDT, YYEEEE. V gave up 1 base and J gave up 2 bases, with 12 bases separating them. The CDR3 covers 15 residues. CDR3 loop: CASSLSSFVQETQYF. The DNA for the CDR3 is TGTGCCAGCAGCTTGTCCTCGTTCGTACAAGAGACCCAGTACTTC.

Notes on this clone: The germline gene is not matched at one end of the junction; a read error may be the cause. V and J are TRBV5-4 and TRBJ2-5; D is perhaps TRBD1 (6 bases). The CDR3 sequence is 13 residues long. Per germline, CDR1 SGHNT and CDR2 YYREEE (reference sequence). The CDR3 here is CASSGTFQETQYF. CDR3 coding DNA: TGCGCCAGCAGTGGGACATTTCAAGAGACCCAGTACTTC.

This clone was seen more than once but under ten times. The rearrangement uses TRBV6-5 and TRBJ1-5; D unresolved. Germline CDR1 is MNHEY and CDR2 is SVGAGI. The V end was cut by 5 bases, the J end by 7 bases, with 15 bases between. The CDR3 totals 14 residues. The CDR3: CASSVLKGGQPQHF. For the CDR3, the DNA is TGTGCCAGCAGTGTACTAAAGGGAGGCCAGCCCCAGCATTTT.

V and J are TRBV15 and TRBJ1-5, with 8 bases fitting TRBD1. The CDR3 loop spans 15 amino acids. The V gene's germline CDR1 is LNHNV and CDR2 YYDKDF (reference sequence). The V segment lost 1 base and the J segment 1 base; nucleotides outside the gene matches: 0. In DNA, the CDR3 is TGTGCCACCAGCAGAGCAGGGGGCAGCAATCAGCCCCAGCATTTT. Protein product: CATSRAGGSNQPQHF.

The table lists this clone with a few counts. The gene calls are TRBV7-2 and TRBJ2-1; D unresolved. Germline-derived CDR1 and CDR2 are SGHTA and FQGNSA. This CDR3 is built from 16 residues. Trimming removed 2 bases from V and 0 bases from J, with 11 bases in between. CDR3 region: CASSLPTSSSYNEQFF. The CDR3, as DNA: TGTGCCAGCAGCTTACCGACTTCTAGCTCCTACAATGAGCAGTTCTTC.

The chain has TRBV29-1 and TRBJ1-1, with unresolved D. Looked up from germline, CDR1 is SQVTM and CDR2 is ANQGSEA. The CDR3 consists of 17 residues. V dropped 4 bases and J dropped 6 bases, with 27 bases sitting between them. The CDR3 spells CSVVVVDWRGMGAEAFF. The CDR3 nucleotides read TGCAGCGTTGTGGTGGTTGATTGGCGAGGGATGGGCGCTGAAGCTTTCTTT.

This clone was recorded a few times. V gene TRBV23-1 combines with J gene TRBJ2-5; 10 bases match TRBD1. TRBV23-1 is treated as an ORF (open reading frame) with a function not yet certain. This CDR3 has 15 amino acids. V was pared by 4 bases and J by 0 bases, with 2 bases of the junction left unmatched. CDR3 in DNA: TGCGCCAGCAGTCGGGGACAGGGGAACCAAGAGACCCAGTACTTC. This codes for CASSRGQGNQETQYF.

The sample holds a few counts of this clone. The chain couples TRBV7-9 to TRBJ2-1, with 11 bases that match TRBD2. The V gene end was trimmed by 0 bases and the J gene end by 0 bases; junction bases not matched to a gene: 7. This CDR3 has 19 amino acids. Germline assignment: CDR1 SEHNR and CDR2 FQNEAQ (reference sequence). The DNA of the CDR3 is TGTGCCAGCAGCTTAGCCGGGACTAGCGGCCGCCTCTCCTACAATGAGCAGTTCTTC. Translation gives CASSLAGTSGRLSYNEQFF.

The V and J genes are TRBV7-2 and TRBJ1-2, with TRBD1 as a possible D gene (5 bases). The CDR3 has 15 residues. Germline CDR1 reads SGHTA; CDR2 reads FQGNSA. Trimming removed 4 bases at V and 8 bases at J, with 20 bases between. CDR3 sequence (DNA): TGTGCCAGCAGCTCCCCCGCGTCAGGGAGGTCCGGCTACACCTTC. Protein: CASSSPASGRSGYTF.

The chain recombines TRBV6-4 with TRBJ2-3; possible D gene TRBD2, 5 bases. The CDR3 spans 14 residues. Germline CDR1 reads MRHNA; CDR2 reads SNTAGT. The V end lost 0 bases, the J end lost 6 bases, and 10 bases lay between the germline ends. CDR3 amino acids: CASSDSVIADTQYF. DNA of the CDR3: TGTGCCAGCAGTGACTCGGTTATAGCGGATACGCAGTATTTT.

The gene calls are TRBV4-1 and TRBJ2-1; D ambiguous. Per the germline V gene, CDR1 is MGHRA and CDR2 is YSYEKL. The CDR3 spans 14 residues. V was cut by 0 bases and J by 5 bases, with 8 bases left in between. CDR3 in amino acids: CASSQDPSHNEQFF. The CDR3 coding sequence is TGCGCCAGCAGCCAAGATCCGAGCCACAATGAGCAGTTCTTC.

This clone turned up a few times. The chain recombines TRBV6-6 with TRBJ2-4, with 7 bases lining up with TRBD1. Germline trimming cut 2 bases from V and 1 base from J; bases unmatched to any gene: 5. The CDR3 consists of 16 residues. Per the germline V gene, CDR1 is MNHNY and CDR2 is SVGAGI (reference sequence). The CDR3 protein is CASSYRQGVAKNIQYF. The CDR3 DNA sequence: TGTGCCAGCAGTTACCGACAGGGTGTGGCCAAAAACATTCAGTACTTC.

This clone was counted only a few times. V usage is TRBV5-1 and J usage is TRBJ1-2; TRBD1 matches at 7 bases. There are 15 residues in the CDR3. Per the germline V gene, CDR1 is SGHRS and CDR2 is YFSETQ. Losses at the gene ends were 4 bases for V and 4 bases for J; bases not matched to a gene: 10. CDR3 nucleotide sequence: TGCGCCAGCAGCCTCGGACAGGTCTCGTCCTATGGCTACACCTTC. Translating it yields CASSLGQVSSYGYTF.

This clone has just a few counts. This rearrangement joins TRBV5-6 to TRBJ2-5; tentatively, D is TRBD1 (6 bases). Germline CDR1 reads SGHDT; CDR2 reads YYEEEE. This CDR3 has 13 residues. Trimming removed 2 bases at V and 3 bases at J, with 8 bases between. The CDR3 coding sequence is TGTGCCAGCAGCTTATCAGGGGAAGAGACCCAGTACTTC. Translating gives CASSLSGEETQYF. Full variable domain (remainder filled in from reference TRBV5-6 and TRBJ2-5): DAGVTQSPTHLIKTRGQQVTLRCSPKSGHDTVSWYQQALGQGPQFIFQYYEEEERQRGNFPDRFSGHQFPNYSSELNVNALLLGDSALYLCASSLSGEETQYFGPGTRLLVL.

The chain couples TRBV1 to TRBJ2-5; the D segment call TRBD2 is taken from the table without a DNA check. TRBV1 is a pseudogene segment. CDR3 length: 14 residues. CDR3 bases: TGCACCAGCAGCCGACGTAGCGGGGGAGAGACCCAGTACTTC. It translates to CTSSRRSGGETQYF.

The gene calls are TRBV10-2 and TRBJ2-6; 9 bases fit TRBD2. Germline assignment: CDR1 WSHSY and CDR2 SAAADI. The CDR3 extends over 19 amino acids. V shed 0 bases, J shed 0 bases, and the junction held 6 bases outside the gene matches. The CDR3 coding sequence is TGCGCCAGCAGTGAGTCGACGACTAGCGGACTCTCTGGGGCCAACGTCCTGACTTTC. Translating it yields CASSESTTSGLSGANVLTF.

This clone has only a few counts. The CDR3 loop reads CASSPGGDEQFF. The CDR3 coding sequence is TGTGCCAGCAGCCCGGGGGGGGATGAGCAGTTCTTC. The chain combines TRBV11-2 with TRBJ2-1, with 8 bases aligning to TRBD2. Per the germline V gene, CDR1 is SGHAT and CDR2 is FQNNGV. This CDR3 spans 12 amino acids. The V gene end was trimmed by 5 bases and the J gene end by 8 bases; junction bases not matched to a gene: 2.

This chain connects TRBV30 to TRBJ2-3; D possibly corresponds to TRBD2 (6 bases). Between the trimmed V and J ends, which lost 4 bases and 0 bases, there was a span of 14 bases. Germline CDR1 reads GTSNPN; CDR2 reads SVGIG (reference sequence). The CDR3 consists of 15 residues. For the CDR3, the DNA is TGTGCCTGGACGAAGGGGAGCGGGAGCACAGATACGCAGTATTTT. Translated, it gives CAWTKGSGSTDTQYF.